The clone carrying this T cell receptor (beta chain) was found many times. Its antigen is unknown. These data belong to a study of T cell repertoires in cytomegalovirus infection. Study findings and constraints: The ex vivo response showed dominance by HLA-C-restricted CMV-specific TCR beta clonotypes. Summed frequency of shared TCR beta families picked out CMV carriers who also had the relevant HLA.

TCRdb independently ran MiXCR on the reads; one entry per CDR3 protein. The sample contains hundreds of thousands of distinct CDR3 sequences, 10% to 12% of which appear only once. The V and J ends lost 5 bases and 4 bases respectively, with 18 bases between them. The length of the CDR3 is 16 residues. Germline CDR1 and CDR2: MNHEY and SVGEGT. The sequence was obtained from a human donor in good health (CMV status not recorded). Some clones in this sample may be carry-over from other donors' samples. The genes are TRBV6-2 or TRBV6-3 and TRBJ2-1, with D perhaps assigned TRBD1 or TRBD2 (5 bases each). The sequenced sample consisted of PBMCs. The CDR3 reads CASSASFTGQYNEQFF. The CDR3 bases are TGTGCCAGCAGTGCCTCCTTCACGGGGCAATACAATGAGCAGTTCTTC.